One sample yielded the 26 T cell receptor beta chains listed below, sequenced in a study of beta chain features in type 1 diabetes. Study conclusions and caveats: In every one of the four CD4+ subsets, TCRB CDR3s were moderately but significantly shorter in Type 1 diabetes patients.

For these receptors, no antigen is known. Sequencing targeted expressed TCRB transcripts, as all isolated RNA had been reverse transcribed. The method was immunoSEQ multiplex PCR; TCRdb's version includes in-frame clones alone and lacks a portion of them. The sample lists a few hundred thousand clones, roughly 13% seen once, with about 0.02% in the top ten. Sequenced material: naive CD4+ T cells from blood. The receptors here all came from a man aged 25-45 years with type 1 diabetes.

CDR3 DNA sequence: TGTGCCAGCAGCCCCTATTGGGGGACAGGGGCCTACGAGCAGTACTTC. Translating gives CASSPYWGTGAYEQYF. The rearrangement uses TRBV7-8 and TRBJ2-7; TRBD1 aligns across 10 bases. The CDR3 is made up of 16 amino acids. The V gene's germline CDR1 is SGHVS and CDR2 FQNEAQ. After removal of 5 bases from V and 2 bases from J, the junction contained 9 bases not matched to a gene.

Regarding this clone: The germline gene is not matched at one end of the junction; a read error may be the cause. V usage is TRBV2 and J usage is TRBJ1-4, with 9 bases that match TRBD1. Germline CDR1 is SNHLY and CDR2 is FYNNEI. CDR3 length: 12 residues. CDR3 sequence (DNA): TGTGCCAGCAGTGAGACACAGGGGGCTCCGGCTTTT. Its translation is CASSETQGAPAF.

This clone turned up a few times. This chain joins TRBV6-1 and TRBJ1-5; D might be TRBD1 (5 bases). CDR1 is MNHNS, CDR2 SASEGT, per germline. V was pared by 4 bases and J by 6 bases, with 13 bases between. The CDR3 runs 14 residues. The CDR3 region is CASSVGAGFQPQHF. As DNA, the CDR3 is TGTGCCAGCAGTGTTGGGGCGGGGTTTCAGCCCCAGCATTTT.

The chain recombines TRBV25-1 with TRBJ2-5; 9 bases agree with TRBD2. The CDR3 runs 13 residues. Germline CDR1 MGHDK, CDR2 SYGVNS. The J segment lost 2 bases and the V segment lost 5 bases, leaving 0 bases of the junction unmatched. The CDR3 loop is CASSSGRQETQYF. The CDR3 DNA is TGTGCCAGCAGTAGCGGGAGGCAAGAGACCCAGTACTTC.

V is TRBV7-8 and J is TRBJ2-5; TRBD2 might be the D (6 bases). V was pared by 4 bases and J by 5 bases, with 14 bases between. The CDR3 runs to 14 residues. Germline assignment: CDR1 SGHVS and CDR2 FQNEAQ. The CDR3 DNA reads TGTGCCAGCAGCTCCCGCGGGGTGGTGGAGACCCAGTACTTC. Protein product: CASSSRGVVETQYF.

V and J are TRBV10-3 and TRBJ1-1; a possible D gene is TRBD1 (5 bases). Trimming left V 3 bases short and J 3 bases short, with 14 bases between. CDR1 and CDR2 from the germline V gene are ENHRY and SYGVKD. The CDR3 sequence is 15 residues long. In nucleotides, the CDR3 is TGTGCCATCAGTGATTCGGGGGAACCACACACTGAAGCTTTCTTT. It yields the protein CAISDSGEPHTEAFF.

The sample holds a few counts of this clone. The chain carries TRBV7-8 and TRBJ1-2; TRBD1 aligns across 8 bases. V gave up 5 bases and J gave up 6 bases; unmatched junction bases: 8. This CDR3 comprises 14 residues. Germline CDR1 and CDR2: SGHVS and FQNEAQ. The CDR3 DNA follows: TGTGCCAGCAGCCAAGGACAGGGCGTTGATGGCTACACCTTC. This sequence encodes CASSQGQGVDGYTF.

This clone has only a few counts. V gene TRBV11-2 combines with J gene TRBJ2-7, with D possibly matching TRBD2 (7 bases). Trimming took 5 bases from V and 0 from J, leaving 14 bases between them. The CDR3 extends over 15 amino acids. Looked up from germline, CDR1 is SGHAT and CDR2 is FQNNGV. CDR3 loop: CASSRGAESSYEQYF. CDR3 DNA: TGTGCCAGCAGCCGGGGGGCGGAGAGCTCCTACGAGCAGTACTTC.

The chain combines TRBV30 with TRBJ2-7; the D gene is possibly TRBD1 (9 bases). Trimming removed 8 bases from V and 2 bases from J, with 16 bases in between. Germline CDR1 reads GTSNPN; CDR2 reads SVGIG (reference sequence). The CDR3 has 13 residues. In nucleotides, the CDR3 is TGTGCCCGGGGGGGACAGGGAACCTACGAGCAGTACTTC. It is translated as CARGGQGTYEQYF.

This clone came up a few times. The chain recombines TRBV5-1 with TRBJ2-5, with no clear D. V gave up 1 base and J gave up 1 base, with 11 bases separating them. Germline assignment: CDR1 SGHRS and CDR2 YFSETQ. CDR3 length: 15 residues. CDR3 sequence: CASSLNPNSQETQYF. DNA of the CDR3: TGCGCCAGCAGCTTGAACCCAAACTCCCAAGAGACCCAGTACTTC.

Of note for this clone: Within the sample, other DNA sequences also encode this same CDR3. The rearrangement joins TRBV2 to TRBJ2-1; D gene ambiguous. Trimming cost V 5 bases and J 4 bases, with 3 bases left between them. The CDR3 is 11 residues long. CDR1 and CDR2 from the germline V gene are SNHLY and FYNNEI. For the CDR3, the DNA is TGTGCCAGCAGTCCGTACAATGAGCAGTTCTTC. It codes for CASSPYNEQFF.

The table lists this clone with a few counts. This rearrangement joins TRBV27 to TRBJ2-7, with 11 bases aligning to TRBD2. This CDR3 comprises 13 residues. Looked up from germline, CDR1 is MNHEY and CDR2 is SMNVEV (reference sequence). Trimming at V came to 6 bases and at J to 6 bases, leaving 4 bases not matched to a gene. The CDR3 DNA sequence: TGTGCCAGCAGCGCTAGCGGGGGGCTCGAGCAGTACTTC. Translating gives CASSASGGLEQYF.

A few counts support this clone. J is TRBJ2-7 and V is TRBV7-9, with D possibly matching TRBD2 (6 bases). The CDR3 loop spans 11 amino acids. Germline CDR1 is SEHNR and CDR2 is FQNEAQ (reference sequence). V was clipped by 3 bases and J by 7 bases, with 7 bases between them. CDR3: CASSFGGEQYF. The CDR3 region has the DNA TGTGCCAGCAGCTTCGGGGGTGAGCAGTACTTC.

This sequence joins TRBV18 and TRBJ2-7; TRBD2 aligns across 7 bases. There are 12 residues in the CDR3. Losses at the gene ends were 3 bases for V and 6 bases for J; bases not matched to a gene: 2. The germline V gene encodes CDR1 KGHSH and CDR2 LQKENI. The CDR3 nucleotides are TGTGCCAGCTCACCCGAGCGGGGCGAGCAGTACTTC. Protein: CASSPERGEQYF.

This clone occurred a few times. The gene calls are TRBV10-3 and TRBJ1-2; 7 nucleotides align to TRBD1. CDR3 length: 14 residues. After removal of 8 bases from V and 2 bases from J, the junction contained 8 bases not matched to a gene. The germline CDR1 and CDR2 sequences are ENHRY and SYGVKD. DNA of the CDR3: TGTGCCATCGGGGGACAGAGATACAACTATGGCTACACCTTC. This encodes CAIGGQRYNYGYTF.

The chain carries TRBV19 and TRBJ1-1; D unclear. The CDR3 spans 13 residues. Trimming pared 7 bases from V and 0 bases from J, leaving 9 bases between. Germline V gene lookup returns CDR1 LNHDA and CDR2 SQIVND (reference sequence). CDR3 in DNA: TGTGCCAGTAAAAGACATCTGAACACTGAAGCTTTCTTT. Residues: CASKRHLNTEAFF.

This clone was seen a handful of times. The genes are TRBV7-2 and TRBJ2-7, with 8 bases lining up with TRBD1. CDR1 SGHTA and CDR2 FQGNSA come from the germline V gene. With V trimmed by 7 bases and J by 0 bases, 5 bases remained unmatched. The CDR3 consists of 14 residues. The CDR3 loop is CASTAGQVSYEQYF. The CDR3 DNA sequence: TGTGCCAGCACCGCGGGACAGGTCTCCTACGAGCAGTACTTC.

In its sample, this clone was seen a few times. The chain uses TRBV2 and TRBJ2-7; perhaps TRBD2 as D (5 bases). This CDR3 region has 15 residues. Trimming pared 3 bases from V and 0 bases from J, leaving 12 bases between. Looked up from germline, CDR1 is SNHLY and CDR2 is FYNNEI. The CDR3 coding sequence is TGTGCCAGCAGTGAGCCGGGAAAGAGCTCCTACGAGCAGTACTTC. This gives the protein CASSEPGKSSYEQYF.

This clone came up a few times. The chain recombines TRBV29-1 with TRBJ1-2; 8 bases agree with TRBD1. There are 13 residues in the CDR3. V shed 3 bases and J 4 bases; nucleotides not matched to a gene: 4. Germline values: CDR1 SQVTM, CDR2 ANQGSEA. The CDR3 reads CSVDRTGSYGYTF. CDR3 DNA sequence: TGCAGCGTTGATAGGACAGGGAGCTATGGCTACACCTTC.

This clone was picked up a small number of times. V is TRBV29-1 and J is TRBJ2-7; 7 bases fit TRBD1. V shed 6 bases and J 2 bases; nucleotides not matched to a gene: 10. There are 14 residues in the CDR3. Germline lookup yields CDR1 SQVTM and CDR2 ANQGSEA. In DNA form, the CDR3 reads TGCAGCGTCACACCGACAGGGCCCCCCTACGAGCAGTACTTC. Translating gives CSVTPTGPPYEQYF.

The chain combines TRBV30 with TRBJ2-1; D call uncertain. There are 11 residues in the CDR3. Per the germline V gene, CDR1 is GTSNPN and CDR2 is SVGIG (reference sequence). The ends were cut back, 1 base at V and 6 bases at J, with 4 bases in the middle. The CDR3 spells CAWSAVNEQFF. DNA for the CDR3: TGTGCCTGGAGTGCAGTCAATGAGCAGTTCTTC. Filled out from reference TRBV30 and TRBJ2-1, the complete variable domain reads SQTIHQWPATLVQPVGSPLSLECTVEGTSNPNLYWYRQAAGRGLQLLFYSVGIGQISSEVPQNLSASRPQDRQFILSSKKLLLSDSGFYLCAWSAVNEQFFGPGTRLTVL.

This chain uses TRBV29-1 with TRBJ1-1; 9 nucleotides line up with TRBD1. Losses at the gene ends were 6 bases for V and 3 bases for J; bases not matched to a gene: 5. The CDR3 sequence is 13 residues long. Germline V lookup: CDR1 SQVTM, CDR2 ANQGSEA. CDR3 sequence (DNA): TGCAGCGTAGACGGGACAGGGCACACTGAAGCTTTCTTT. Protein: CSVDGTGHTEAFF.

V is TRBV5-6 and J is TRBJ2-1; 11 bases align to TRBD2. The junction had 7 bases not matched to a gene; V was cut back by 1 base and J by 7 bases. The CDR3 sequence is 16 residues long. Germline CDR1 is SGHDT and CDR2 is YYEEEE. The chain's CDR3 is CASSLRVSGRENEQFF. CDR3 bases: TGTGCCAGCAGCTTGAGGGTTAGCGGGAGGGAGAATGAGCAGTTCTTC.

The genes are TRBV9 and TRBJ2-1; 10 nucleotides align to TRBD2. CDR1 is SGDLS, CDR2 YYNGEE, per germline. This CDR3 is built from 16 residues. Trimming cost V 0 bases and J 4 bases; bases outside gene matches: 4. In DNA form, the CDR3 reads TGTGCCAGCAGCGTAGCTCCTAGCGGGGGATACAATGAGCAGTTCTTC. It translates to CASSVAPSGGYNEQFF.

The chain couples TRBV19 to TRBJ1-5; D call uncertain. This CDR3 contains 15 residues. V shed 0 bases and J shed 5 bases, with 11 bases lying between them. Per the germline V gene, CDR1 is LNHDA and CDR2 is SQIVND (reference sequence). As DNA, the CDR3 is TGTGCCAGTAGTATAGATCCGGGAAACTATCAGCCCCAGCATTTT. Its translation: CASSIDPGNYQPQHF.

This clone has only a few counts. The chain combines TRBV9 with TRBJ1-2; maybe TRBD1 (6 bases). Trimming shortened V by 0 bases and J by 5 bases, and 8 bases separated the two germline ends. CDR1 and CDR2 (germline): SGDLS, YYNGEE. The CDR3 loop spans 13 amino acids. The CDR3 sequence: CASSVEDSYGYTF. The DNA of the CDR3 is TGTGCCAGCAGCGTAGAGGACAGTTATGGCTACACCTTC.